Listed here are 28 T cell receptor beta chains from one sample, sequenced in a study of tumor-infiltrating lymphocytes in primary liver carcinoma. Germline DNA was extracted alongside blood RNA, which was obtained from unsorted whole blood. Starting from 500 ng of total RNA, TCR beta cDNA was produced with a primer in the constant region. Each TCR beta library was derived from three nested multiplex PCR rounds that employed slightly modified ARM-PCR. For roughly 10 cycles apiece, the opening two PCR rounds ran with TRBV1-TRBV30 forward primers and a C-beta reverse primer. TCRdb re-called the multiplex PCR reads through MiXCR, storing one row per CDR3 protein. The sample holds almost 200,000 distinct CDR3 sequences, roughly two thirds seen once. Sequences were obtained from peripheral blood. The receptors stem from a woman aged 60 to 75 with primary liver carcinoma and hepatitis B virus infection.

The chain recombines TRBV7-9 with TRBJ2-7; unclear D gene. The CDR3 contains 15 residues. Germline CDR1 is SEHNR and CDR2 is FQNEAQ (reference sequence). Trimming removed 5 bases from V and 0 bases from J, with 14 bases in between. CDR3: CASSPGTTLSYEQYF. In nucleotides, the CDR3 is TGTGCCAGCAGCCCCGGTACGACACTCTCCTACGAGCAGTACTTC.

This clonotype was observed at least ten times. The chain recombines TRBV4-1 with TRBJ2-3; D perhaps matches TRBD2 (6 bases). The CDR3 is made up of 19 amino acids. Germline lookup yields CDR1 MGHRA and CDR2 YSYEKL. The V and J ends lost 0 bases and 0 bases respectively, with 19 bases between them. The CDR3 DNA follows: TGCGCCAGCAGCCAAGATCTCGGCGCTAGCGATTCGAGCACAGATACGCAGTATTTT. It translates to CASSQDLGASDSSTDTQYF.

The chain is built from TRBV7-9 and TRBJ1-2; D might be TRBD1 (5 bases). Germline V gene sequence: CDR1 SEHNR, CDR2 FQNEAQ (reference sequence). The ends were cut back, 10 bases at V and 5 bases at J, with 20 bases in the middle. The CDR3 extends over 14 amino acids. The CDR3 DNA follows: TGTGCCACCTCCACAGGTGGAGGGATTTATGGCTACACCTTC. Its translation is CATSTGGGIYGYTF.

The chain links TRBV9 to TRBJ2-2, with D perhaps TRBD1 (5 bases). Germline loops: CDR1 SGDLS, CDR2 YYNGEE. The V and J ends lost 4 bases and 4 bases respectively, with 14 bases between them. The CDR3 contains 15 residues. CDR3 DNA: TGTGCCAGCAGCCCCTCCGAGACAGTCACCGGGGAGCTGTTTTTT. Translating it yields CASSPSETVTGELFF. Supplemented by reference TRBV9 and TRBJ2-2, the full variable domain reads DSGVTQTPKHLITATGQRVTLRCSPRSGDLSVYWYQQSLDQGLQFLIQYYNGEERAKGNILERFSAQQFPDLHSELNLSSLELGDSALYFCASSPSETVTGELFFGEGSRLTVL.

The V gene is TRBV7-2, the J gene TRBJ1-5, with D maybe TRBD1 (5 bases). The germline gives CDR1 SGHTA, CDR2 FQGNSA. Trimming cost V 1 base and J 0 bases, with 10 bases left between them. This CDR3 is 16 amino acids long. The CDR3: CASSLEGDYSNQPQHF. DNA of the CDR3: TGTGCCAGCAGCTTAGAAGGGGATTATAGCAATCAGCCCCAGCATTTT.

Turning to this clonotype: With a much larger clone just one base away, this may be a read error. The chain carries TRBV28 and TRBJ2-5, with D maybe TRBD1 (5 bases). Per germline, CDR1 MDHEN and CDR2 SYDVKM. CDR3 size: 13 residues. With 3 bases removed from V and 4 bases from J, the gap between germline ends came to 9 bases. The CDR3 region has the DNA TGTGCCAGCAGTTTCAGGGAACGAGAGACCCAGTACTTC. It is translated as CASSFRERETQYF.

Concerning this clonotype itself: This clone may be a read error of a much larger clone one base away. The chain couples TRBV6-1 to TRBJ1-5, with D possibly matching TRBD1 (5 bases). The V and J ends lost 5 bases and 5 bases respectively, with 10 bases between them. The germline V gene encodes CDR1 MNHNS and CDR2 SASEGT. This CDR3 contains 13 residues. In DNA form, the CDR3 reads TGTGCCAGCAGTTCCAGGGCGCATCAGCCCCAGCATTTT. Protein product: CASSSRAHQPQHF.

This chain joins TRBV6-5 and TRBJ1-3, with TRBD1 as a possible D gene (5 bases). Germline CDR1 is MNHEY and CDR2 is SVGAGI. V was trimmed by 2 bases and J by 0 bases, leaving 8 bases between them. The CDR3 is made up of 15 amino acids. CDR3 sequence (DNA): TGTGCCAGCAGTTACGGGGACGACTCTGGAAACACCATATATTTT. This codes for CASSYGDDSGNTIYF.

Ten or more counts support this clonotype. CDR3 in amino acids: CAISETGPNQPQHF. For the CDR3, the DNA is TGTGCCATCAGTGAAACAGGGCCTAATCAGCCCCAGCATTTT. The chain carries TRBV10-3 and TRBJ1-5, with D tentatively TRBD1 (6 bases). V lost 3 bases, J lost 4 bases, and 10 bases lay in between. Germline V gene lookup returns CDR1 ENHRY and CDR2 SYGVKD. This CDR3 has 14 residues.

Turning to this clonotype: A junction end diverges from the germline sequence, so it may reflect a read error. The chain has TRBV5-1 and TRBJ2-5; 11 bases map to TRBD2. This CDR3 has 14 amino acids. Germline V CDR1 and CDR2: SGHRS, YFSETQ. CDR3 sequence reads: CTSGTSGQHETQYF. Written as DNA, the CDR3 is TGCACCAGCGGGACTAGCGGTCAGCACGAGACCCAGTACTTC.

As to this clonotype: The conserved phenylalanine or tryptophan is not found at the CDR3 terminus, so this likely reflects a read error. This rearrangement joins TRBV11-3 to TRBJ2-7; maybe TRBD2 (5 bases). Germline-derived CDR1 and CDR2 are SGHNT and YENEEA. The CDR3 extends over 15 amino acids. This chain's CDR3 is CACSPMATRVDEQYI. The CDR3 DNA follows: TGTGCCTGCAGCCCTATGGCCACGAGGGTCGACGAGCAGTACATC.

This clonotype occurred a few times. The rearrangement uses TRBV10-3 and TRBJ2-1; a possible D gene is TRBD2 (6 bases). Germline-derived CDR1 and CDR2 are ENHRY and SYGVKD. V lost 2 bases and J lost 13, with 18 bases in between. The CDR3 spans 14 residues. The CDR3 region has the DNA TGTGCCATCAGTGAGGGAAATAGCGGTTCTGGACAGTTCTTC. Translation gives CAISEGNSGSGQFF.

Remarks on this clonotype: The CDR3 does not close with the conserved phenylalanine or tryptophan, likely indicating a read error. The CDR3 DNA follows: TGTACCAGCAGCTTTAAGGGACAGGCGACCTACGAGCAGTACCTC. As protein: CTSSFKGQATYEQYL. The V and J genes are TRBV11-2 and TRBJ2-7, with 8 bases fitting TRBD1. From germline, CDR1 is SGHAT and CDR2 FQNNGV. This CDR3 contains 15 residues.

This clonotype was observed at least ten times. V is TRBV11-2 and J is TRBJ2-2; TRBD1 might be the D (5 bases). V was trimmed by 0 bases and J by 6 bases, leaving 20 bases between them. CDR3 size: 18 residues. From germline, CDR1 is SGHAT and CDR2 FQNNGV. The CDR3 is CASSLDKLVARAAGELFF. The CDR3 nucleotides read TGTGCCAGCAGCTTAGATAAATTGGTGGCCAGGGCGGCCGGGGAGCTGTTTTTT. Together with reference TRBV11-2 and TRBJ2-2, the CDR3 gives the full variable domain: EAGVAQSPRYKIIEKRQSVAFWCNPISGHATLYWYQQILGQGPKLLIQFQNNGVVDDSQLPKDRFSAERLKGVDSTLKIQPAKLEDSAVYLCASSLDKLVARAAGELFFGEGSRLTVL.

Ten or more counts support this clonotype. V is TRBV12-3 or TRBV12-4 and J is TRBJ2-1; 14 bases are shared with TRBD2. The CDR3 extends over 18 amino acids. Losses at the gene ends were 1 base for V and 1 base for J; bases not matched to a gene: 3. CDR3 protein: CASSLGTSGRPSYNEQFF. The CDR3 region has the DNA TGTGCCAGCAGTTTAGGGACTAGCGGGAGGCCGTCCTACAATGAGCAGTTCTTC.

In this sample, this clonotype turned up many times. The V and J genes are TRBV6-1 and TRBJ2-1; D is uncertain. V lost 7 bases and J lost 0, with 7 bases in between. Per the germline V gene, CDR1 is MNHNS and CDR2 is SASEGT. The CDR3 is made up of 13 amino acids. CDR3 loop: CASTLSSYNEQFF. The DNA for the CDR3 is TGTGCCAGCACCTTGAGCTCCTACAATGAGCAGTTCTTC.

This clonotype was counted a few times. The rearrangement uses TRBV5-4 and TRBJ2-1; 11 bases fit TRBD2. With 3 bases clipped from V and 0 bases from J, the junction kept 5 bases outside the gene matches. This CDR3 spans 17 amino acids. In germline, CDR1 is SGHNT, CDR2 YYREEE (reference sequence). The chain's CDR3 is CASSSRLAGISYNEQFF. The DNA for the CDR3 is TGTGCCAGCAGCTCCCGACTAGCGGGGATCTCCTACAATGAGCAGTTCTTC.

The V call is TRBV20-1, the J call TRBJ2-2, with a tentative D call TRBD1 (6 bases). This CDR3 has 13 residues. Germline CDR1 is DFQATT and CDR2 is SNEGSKA (reference sequence). V lost 6 bases and J 7 bases, leaving 15 bases between the germline ends. The CDR3 sequence: CSAMRIGGGELFF. The CDR3 coding sequence is TGCAGTGCAATGAGGATAGGGGGCGGGGAGCTGTTTTTT.

The chain recombines TRBV18 with TRBJ2-7; 12 positions match TRBD2. This CDR3 is built from 15 residues. V gave up 6 bases and J gave up 6 bases; unmatched junction bases: 9. The germline CDR1 and CDR2 sequences are KGHSH and LQKENI. This CDR3 is CASSRGLAGPPEQYF. CDR3 sequence (DNA): TGTGCCAGCTCGCGAGGACTAGCGGGACCACCCGAGCAGTACTTC. Supplemented by reference TRBV18 and TRBJ2-7, the full variable domain reads NAGVMQNPRHLVRRRGQEARLRCSPMKGHSHVYWYRQLPEEGLKFMVYLQKENIIDESGMPKERFSAEFPKEGPSILRIQQVVRGDSAAYFCASSRGLAGPPEQYFGPGTRLTVT.

A word on this clonotype: This may stem from a read error, because a much larger clone lies one nucleotide away. The V and J genes are TRBV4-1 and TRBJ2-7, with 7 bases lining up with TRBD2. V was clipped by 1 base and J by 4 bases; unmatched bases: 13. Per germline, CDR1 MGHRA and CDR2 YSYEKL. The CDR3 runs to 17 residues. The CDR3 reads CASSQGGGRGSCYEQYF. In DNA, the CDR3 is TGCGCCAGCAGCCAAGGGGGGGGTCGCGGGAGTTGTTACGAGCAGTACTTC.

The chain uses TRBV5-1 and TRBJ2-7; the match to TRBD2 covers 9 bases. Trimming cost V 6 bases and J 8 bases; bases outside gene matches: 12. The CDR3 sequence is 14 residues long. In germline, CDR1 is SGHRS, CDR2 YFSETQ. Here the CDR3 reads CASIFSGSRNKQYF. CDR3 in DNA: TGCGCCAGCATCTTTAGCGGGAGTAGGAACAAGCAGTACTTC.

This clonotype came up once. The V gene is TRBV18, the J gene TRBJ1-1, with D uncertain. Trimming shortened V by 6 bases and J by 5 bases, and 13 bases separated the two germline ends. The CDR3 contains 13 residues. CDR1 is KGHSH and CDR2 is LQKENI in the germline V gene. CDR3 residues: CASSRGGGTEAFF. DNA of the CDR3: TGTGCCAGCTCCCGGGGTGGCGGTACTGAAGCTTTCTTT.

In the case of this clonotype: As the CDR3 is not closed by the conserved phenylalanine or tryptophan, this likely results from a read error. V gene TRBV6-5 combines with J gene TRBJ2-1, with D possibly called TRBD1 or TRBD2 (5 bases each). This CDR3 contains 16 residues. V lost 5 bases to trimming and J lost 0 bases, with 14 bases between them. Germline V gene sequence: CDR1 MNHEY, CDR2 SVGAGI. The CDR3 DNA sequence: TGTGCCAGCAGTAAAGGGACGGGCCGCTCCTACAATGAGCAGTTCATC. Residues: CASSKGTGRSYNEQFI.

This clonotype has a count of ten or more. CDR3: CASGFRTDSYEQYF. Here the CDR3 DNA reads TGTGCTAGTGGTTTTAGGACGGACTCCTACGAGCAGTACTTC. The chain recombines TRBV12-5 with TRBJ2-7; D ambiguous. Germline V gene data show CDR1 as LGHNT and CDR2 as FRNRAP. The CDR3 loop spans 14 amino acids. Trimming shortened V by 3 bases and J by 0 bases, and 9 bases separated the two germline ends.

A single count supports this clonotype. The DNA is omitted, as the CDR3 cannot be located on it reliably, and the CDR3 follows TCRdb's listing. The chain has TRBV29-1 and TRBJ1-1; TRBD1, the D gene given by the table, was not confirmed from the DNA. The germline gives CDR1 SQVTM, CDR2 ANQGSEA. With termini counted, the CDR3 has 14 amino acids. This CDR3 reads CSVGTGAWGTEAFF.

This clonotype was counted once. The chain recombines TRBV11-3 with TRBJ2-7, with D tentatively TRBD2 (5 bases). CDR3 length equals 15 residues. Germline V gene lookup returns CDR1 SGHNT and CDR2 YENEEA. CDR3 loop: CANSPMATRVDEQYF. As DNA, the CDR3 is TGTGCGAACAGCCCTATGGCCACGAGGGTCGACGAGCAGTACTTC.

Comments on this clonotype: This may come from a read error, since a much larger clone is one base off. This rearrangement joins TRBV10-3 to TRBJ1-5, with 8 nucleotides matching TRBD2. The J call may be wrong; the DNA end is better matched by TRBJ2-3. Germline V lookup: CDR1 ENHRY, CDR2 SYGVKD. The length of the CDR3 is 14 residues. The CDR3 here is CAIKSAGGNQPQYF. In DNA, the CDR3 is TGTGCCATCAAAAGCGCGGGGGGCAATCAGCCCCAGTATTTT.

This clonotype has more than one count but fewer than ten. The V call is TRBV5-1, the J call TRBJ2-1; 13 bases match TRBD2. Germline values: CDR1 SGHRS, CDR2 YFSETQ. This CDR3 has 16 amino acids. The J segment lost 6 bases and the V segment lost 3 bases, leaving 6 bases of the junction unmatched. The DNA of the CDR3 is TGCGCCAGCAGCTCAATAACTAGCGGGAGGGTCAATGAGCAGTTCTTC. Translating gives CASSSITSGRVNEQFF. Supplemented by reference TRBV5-1 and TRBJ2-1, the full variable domain reads KAGVTQTPRYLIKTRGQQVTLSCSPISGHRSVSWYQQTPGQGLQFLFEYFSETQRNKGNFPGRFSGRQFSNSRSEMNVSTLELGDSALYLCASSSITSGRVNEQFFGPGTRLTVL.